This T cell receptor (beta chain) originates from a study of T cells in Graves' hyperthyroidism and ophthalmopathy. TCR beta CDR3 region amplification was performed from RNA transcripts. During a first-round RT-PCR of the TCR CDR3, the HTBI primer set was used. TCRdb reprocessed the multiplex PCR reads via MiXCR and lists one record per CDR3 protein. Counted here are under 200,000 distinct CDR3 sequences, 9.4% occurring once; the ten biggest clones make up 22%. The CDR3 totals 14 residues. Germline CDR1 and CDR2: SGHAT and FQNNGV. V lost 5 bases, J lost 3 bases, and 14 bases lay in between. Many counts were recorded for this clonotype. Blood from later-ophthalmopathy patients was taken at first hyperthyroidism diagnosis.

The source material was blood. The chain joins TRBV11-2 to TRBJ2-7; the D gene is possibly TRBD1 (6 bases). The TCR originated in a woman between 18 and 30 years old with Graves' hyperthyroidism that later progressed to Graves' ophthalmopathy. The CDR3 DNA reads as TGTGCCAGCAGCCTGGGGGCCAGTTACTACGAGCAGTACTTC. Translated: CASSLGASYYEQYF. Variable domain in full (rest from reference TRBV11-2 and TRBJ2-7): EAGVAQSPRYKIIEKRQSVAFWCNPISGHATLYWYQQILGQGPKLLIQFQNNGVVDDSQLPKDRFSAERLKGVDSTLKIQPAKLEDSAVYLCASSLGASYYEQYFGPGTRLTVT.